Below, 16 T cell receptor beta chains from the same sample are listed, as sequenced in a study of cytomegalovirus exposure and HLA in healthy donors. 60 Vbeta and 13 Jbeta primers were used in PCR. Data came from immunoSEQ multiplex PCR; TCRdb stores just in-frame clones and leaves some out. The sample table sets out around 40,000 clones. Sequencing input: PBMCs. The receptors originated from a young man in good health and CMV-seronegative.

DNA for the CDR3: TGTGCCAGCAGCCAAGGCGGGAGCGCCTACGAGCAGTACTTC. The encoded protein is CASSQGGSAYEQYF. The rearrangement joins TRBV4-2 to TRBJ2-7; TRBD2 aligns across 7 bases. V lost 1 base and J lost 2; bases outside the gene matches: 2. Germline CDR1 LGHNA, CDR2 YNFKEQ. CDR3 length: 14 residues.

The chain employs TRBV30 and TRBJ1-2, with 9 bases fitting TRBD1. Trimming at V came to 6 bases and at J to 6 bases, leaving 5 bases not matched to a gene. Per germline, CDR1 GTSNPN and CDR2 SVGIG (reference sequence). This CDR3 is 12 amino acids long. CDR3 protein: CACYTGGDGYTF. The CDR3 DNA reads TGTGCCTGTTATACAGGGGGCGATGGCTACACCTTC.

The gene calls are TRBV18 and TRBJ1-1, with D tentatively TRBD1 (5 bases). The CDR3 spans 16 residues. Germline V gives CDR1 KGHSH, CDR2 LQKENI. V lost 3 bases and J 7 bases, leaving 21 bases between the germline ends. The CDR3 DNA follows: TGTGCCAGCTCACCGGGACTTCTGAGCGGCGCCGTTGAAGCTTTCTTT. Its protein is CASSPGLLSGAVEAFF.

This chain connects TRBV10-2 to TRBJ2-7, with a weak D call TRBD2 (5 bases). Germline V gives CDR1 WSHSY, CDR2 SAAADI. Deletions cut 6 bases from V and 2 bases from J, with 23 bases between. This CDR3 has 17 amino acids. The CDR3 DNA follows: TGCGCCAGCAGGCCCGTCGTGAGGGATCACGGACCCTACGAGCAGTACTTC. Encoded protein: CASRPVVRDHGPYEQYF.

The chain joins TRBV27 to TRBJ2-2; 8 positions match TRBD1. Trimming cost V 6 bases and J 1 base; bases outside gene matches: 4. CDR3 size: 15 residues. CDR1 is MNHEY and CDR2 is SMNVEV in the germline V gene (reference sequence). CDR3 sequence: CASRRTGLNTGELFF. DNA for the CDR3: TGTGCCAGCAGACGGACAGGGTTGAACACCGGGGAGCTGTTTTTT.

The chain links TRBV7-8 to TRBJ2-5; 9 positions agree with TRBD1. Germline V gene lookup returns CDR1 SGHVS and CDR2 FQNEAQ. The CDR3 has 17 amino acids. V trimming: 4 bases; J trimming: 5 bases; junction bases outside the gene matches: 14. This CDR3 is CASSSISGTGFGETQYF. The CDR3 nucleotides are TGTGCCAGCAGCTCAATCTCCGGGACAGGGTTTGGGGAGACCCAGTACTTC.

DNA for the CDR3: TGCGCCAGCAGCCTGCCGGGAACACCCCTCCACTTT. Translating gives CASSLPGTPLHF. This chain joins TRBV4-1 and TRBJ1-6; D uncertain. The CDR3 is made up of 12 amino acids. V was clipped by 4 bases and J by 11 bases, with 9 bases between them. From germline, CDR1 is MGHRA and CDR2 YSYEKL.

The chain combines TRBV19 with TRBJ2-7; perhaps TRBD1 as D (6 bases). The germline CDR1 and CDR2 sequences are LNHDA and SQIVND (reference sequence). The germline V and J ends were trimmed by 7 bases and 3 bases, with 10 bases remaining between them. This CDR3 is 12 amino acids long. The CDR3 loop reads CASKGTNYEQYF. As DNA, the CDR3 is TGTGCCAGTAAGGGGACAAACTACGAGCAGTACTTC.

This sequence joins TRBV6-1 and TRBJ2-7; possible D gene TRBD2, 5 bases. This CDR3 contains 15 residues. Germline CDR1 reads MNHNS; CDR2 reads SASEGT. Trimming pared 5 bases from V and 3 bases from J, leaving 17 bases between. The DNA for the CDR3 is TGTGCCAGCAGTTCAGGACCGGGGATCCTCTACGAGCAGTACTTC. Encoded protein: CASSSGPGILYEQYF.

V and J are TRBV11-2 and TRBJ2-2, with 11 bases lining up with TRBD2. Looked up from germline, CDR1 is SGHAT and CDR2 is FQNNGV. Trimming cost V 1 base and J 5 bases; bases outside gene matches: 0. The CDR3 spans 15 residues. In DNA, the CDR3 is TGTGCCAGCAGCTTAGGACTAGCGGGAACCGGGGAGCTGTTTTTT. It translates to CASSLGLAGTGELFF.

The V gene is TRBV5-1, the J gene TRBJ2-2; 8 bases line up with TRBD2. V was clipped by 1 base and J by 3 bases; unmatched bases: 5. CDR1 and CDR2 from the germline V gene are SGHRS and YFSETQ. The CDR3 sequence is 16 residues long. The CDR3, as DNA: TGCGCCAGCAGCTTGTACCCGGGAGGGGACACCGGGGAGCTGTTTTTT. This codes for CASSLYPGGDTGELFF.

The V gene is TRBV19, the J gene TRBJ1-6; no clear D. V was pared by 3 bases and J by 11 bases, with 11 bases between. The germline gives CDR1 LNHDA, CDR2 SQIVND (reference sequence). CDR3 length: 13 residues. The CDR3 region is CASSIPGEAPLHF. The CDR3 nucleotides are TGTGCCAGTAGTATTCCTGGTGAGGCACCCCTCCACTTT.

The chain joins TRBV9 to TRBJ1-3; no firm D call. Between the trimmed V and J ends, which lost 4 bases and 0 bases, there was a span of 11 bases. This CDR3 is built from 15 residues. CDR1 and CDR2 from the germline V gene are SGDLS and YYNGEE. Written as DNA, the CDR3 is TGTGCCAGCAGCAACCGGGGTGACTCTGGAAACACCATATATTTT. Its translation: CASSNRGDSGNTIYF.

The V gene is TRBV7-9, the J gene TRBJ1-2; 8 bases fit TRBD1. Trimming removed 5 bases from V and 6 bases from J; junction bases left unmatched: 11. The germline V gene encodes CDR1 SEHNR and CDR2 FQNEAQ (reference sequence). This CDR3 contains 15 residues. The CDR3 reads CASSGADRGYDGYTF. The CDR3 nucleotides are TGTGCCAGCAGCGGAGCCGACAGGGGTTATGATGGCTACACCTTC.

This chain connects TRBV6-1 to TRBJ1-2; 7 bases align to TRBD1. The length of the CDR3 is 14 residues. From germline, CDR1 is MNHNS and CDR2 SASEGT. Germline trimming cut 6 bases from V and 2 bases from J; bases unmatched to any gene: 6. In DNA form, the CDR3 reads TGTGCCAGCAGAGTAACAGGGGCCAACTATGGCTACACCTTC. Translated: CASRVTGANYGYTF.

The J gene is TRBJ2-4, the V gene TRBV19; D is unclear. CDR1 and CDR2 from the germline V gene are LNHDA and SQIVND (reference sequence). CDR3 length equals 14 residues. The ends were cut back, 3 bases at V and 4 bases at J, with 10 bases in the middle. The CDR3 coding sequence is TGTGCCAGTAGTATGGTGGCAGATAAAAACATTCAGTACTTC. This translates into CASSMVADKNIQYF.